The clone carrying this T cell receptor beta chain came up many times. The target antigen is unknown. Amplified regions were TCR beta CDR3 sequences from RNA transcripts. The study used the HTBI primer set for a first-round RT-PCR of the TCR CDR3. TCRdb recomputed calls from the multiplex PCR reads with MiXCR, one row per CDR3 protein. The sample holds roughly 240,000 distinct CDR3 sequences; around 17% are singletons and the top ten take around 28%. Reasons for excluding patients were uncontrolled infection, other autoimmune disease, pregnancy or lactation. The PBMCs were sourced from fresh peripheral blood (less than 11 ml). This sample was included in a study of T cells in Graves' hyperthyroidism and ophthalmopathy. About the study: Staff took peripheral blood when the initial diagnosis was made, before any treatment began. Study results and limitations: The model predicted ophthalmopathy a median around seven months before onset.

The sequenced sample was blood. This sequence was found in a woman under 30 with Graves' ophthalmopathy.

As DNA, the CDR3 is TGTGCCAGCAGTAGGGGGAATCAGCCCCAGCATTTT. Its translation is CASSRGNQPQHF. The chain links TRBV5-5 to TRBJ1-5; TRBD1 might be the D (6 bases). The CDR3 is 12 residues long. Germline CDR1 reads SGHKS; CDR2 reads YYEKEE (reference sequence). V lost 5 bases and J 4 bases, leaving 7 bases between the germline ends. Drawing the rest from reference TRBV5-5 and TRBJ1-5, the complete variable domain is DAGVTQSPTHLIKTRGQQVTLRCSPISGHKSVSWYQQVLGQGPQFIFQYYEKEERGRGNFPDRFSARQFPNYSSELNVNALLLGDSALYLCASSRGNQPQHFGDGTRLSIL.